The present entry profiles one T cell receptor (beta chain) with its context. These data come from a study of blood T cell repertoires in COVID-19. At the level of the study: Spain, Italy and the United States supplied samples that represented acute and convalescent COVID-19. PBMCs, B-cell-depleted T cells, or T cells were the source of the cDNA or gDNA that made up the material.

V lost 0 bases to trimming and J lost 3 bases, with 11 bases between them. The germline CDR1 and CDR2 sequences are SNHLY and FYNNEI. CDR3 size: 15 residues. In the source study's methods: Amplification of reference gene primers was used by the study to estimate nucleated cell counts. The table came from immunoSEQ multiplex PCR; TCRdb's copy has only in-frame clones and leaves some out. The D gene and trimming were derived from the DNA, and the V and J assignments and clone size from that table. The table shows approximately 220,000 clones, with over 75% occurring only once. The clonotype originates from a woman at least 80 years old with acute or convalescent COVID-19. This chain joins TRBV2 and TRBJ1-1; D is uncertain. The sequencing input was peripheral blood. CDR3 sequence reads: CASSEASRGHTEAFF. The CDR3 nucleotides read TGTGCCAGCAGTGAAGCCTCACGCGGGCACACTGAAGCTTTCTTT. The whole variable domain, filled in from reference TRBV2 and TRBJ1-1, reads EPEVTQTPSHQVTQMGQEVILRCVPISNHLYFYWYRQILGQKVEFLVSFYNNEISEKSEIFDDQFSVERPDGSNFTLKIRSTKLEDSAMYFCASSEASRGHTEAFFGQGTRLTVV.